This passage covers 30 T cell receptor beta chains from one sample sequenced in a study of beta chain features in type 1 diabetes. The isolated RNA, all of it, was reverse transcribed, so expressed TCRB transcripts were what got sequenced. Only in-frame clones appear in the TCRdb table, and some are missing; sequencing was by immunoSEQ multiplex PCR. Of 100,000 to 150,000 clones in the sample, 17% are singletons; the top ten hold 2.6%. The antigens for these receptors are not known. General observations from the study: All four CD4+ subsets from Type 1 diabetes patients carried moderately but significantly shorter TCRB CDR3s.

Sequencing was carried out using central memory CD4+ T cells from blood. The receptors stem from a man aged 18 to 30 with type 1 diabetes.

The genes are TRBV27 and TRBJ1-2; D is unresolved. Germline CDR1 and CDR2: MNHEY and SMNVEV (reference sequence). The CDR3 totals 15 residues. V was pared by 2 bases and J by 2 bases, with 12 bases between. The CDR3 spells CASSLRNTGNYGYTF. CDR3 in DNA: TGTGCCAGCAGTTTAAGAAACACGGGGAACTATGGCTACACCTTC.

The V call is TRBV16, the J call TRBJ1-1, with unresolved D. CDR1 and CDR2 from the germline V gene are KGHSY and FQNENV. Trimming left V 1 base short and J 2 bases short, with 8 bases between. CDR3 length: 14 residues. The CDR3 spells CASSQLAINTEAFF. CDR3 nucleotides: TGTGCCAGCAGCCAATTGGCCATTAACACTGAAGCTTTCTTT.

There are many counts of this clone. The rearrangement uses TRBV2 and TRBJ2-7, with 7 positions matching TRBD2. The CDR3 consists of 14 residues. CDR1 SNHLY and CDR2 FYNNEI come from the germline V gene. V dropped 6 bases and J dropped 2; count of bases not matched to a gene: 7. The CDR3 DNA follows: TGTGCCAGCAGCGCGGGGGACTGGGCCTACGAGCAGTACTTC. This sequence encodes CASSAGDWAYEQYF.

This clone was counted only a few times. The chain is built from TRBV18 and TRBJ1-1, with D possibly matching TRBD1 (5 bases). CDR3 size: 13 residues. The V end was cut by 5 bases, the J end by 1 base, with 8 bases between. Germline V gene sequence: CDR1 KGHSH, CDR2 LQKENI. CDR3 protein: CASSGTANTEAFF. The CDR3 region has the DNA TGTGCCAGCTCAGGGACGGCGAACACTGAAGCTTTCTTT. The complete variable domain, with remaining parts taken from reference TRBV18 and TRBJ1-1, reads NAGVMQNPRHLVRRRGQEARLRCSPMKGHSHVYWYRQLPEEGLKFMVYLQKENIIDESGMPKERFSAEFPKEGPSILRIQQVVRGDSAAYFCASSGTANTEAFFGQGTRLTVV.

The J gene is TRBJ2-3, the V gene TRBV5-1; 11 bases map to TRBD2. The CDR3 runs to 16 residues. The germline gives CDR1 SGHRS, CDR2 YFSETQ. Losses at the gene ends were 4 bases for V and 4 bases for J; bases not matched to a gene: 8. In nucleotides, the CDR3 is TGCGCCAGCAGCATAACTAGCGGGAGATTGGCAGATACGCAGTATTTT. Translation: CASSITSGRLADTQYF.

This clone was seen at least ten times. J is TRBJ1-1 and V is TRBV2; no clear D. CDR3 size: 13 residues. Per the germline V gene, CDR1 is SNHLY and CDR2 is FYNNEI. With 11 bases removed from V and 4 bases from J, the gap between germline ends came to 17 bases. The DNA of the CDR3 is TGTGCCTCGGCTAGAGACCCCGGCACTGAAGCTTTCTTT. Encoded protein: CASARDPGTEAFF.

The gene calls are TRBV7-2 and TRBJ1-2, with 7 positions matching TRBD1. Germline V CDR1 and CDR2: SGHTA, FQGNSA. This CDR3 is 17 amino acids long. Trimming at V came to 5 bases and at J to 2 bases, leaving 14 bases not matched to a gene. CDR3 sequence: CASSATTGTASNYGYTF. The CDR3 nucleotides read TGTGCCAGCAGCGCAACGACAGGGACAGCTTCGAACTATGGCTACACCTTC.

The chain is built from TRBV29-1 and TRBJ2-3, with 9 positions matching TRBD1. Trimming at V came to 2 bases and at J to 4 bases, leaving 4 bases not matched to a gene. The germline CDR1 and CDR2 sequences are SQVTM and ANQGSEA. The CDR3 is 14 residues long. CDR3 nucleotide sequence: TGCAGCGTTGAAAAGGGACAGGGTGCAGATACGCAGTATTTT. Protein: CSVEKGQGADTQYF.

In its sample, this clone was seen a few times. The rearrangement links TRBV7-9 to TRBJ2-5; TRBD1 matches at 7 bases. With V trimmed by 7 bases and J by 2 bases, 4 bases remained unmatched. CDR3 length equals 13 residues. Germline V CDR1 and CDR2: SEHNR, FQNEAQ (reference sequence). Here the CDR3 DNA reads TGTGCCAGCACCCGGACAGGTCAAGAGACCCAGTACTTC. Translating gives CASTRTGQETQYF.

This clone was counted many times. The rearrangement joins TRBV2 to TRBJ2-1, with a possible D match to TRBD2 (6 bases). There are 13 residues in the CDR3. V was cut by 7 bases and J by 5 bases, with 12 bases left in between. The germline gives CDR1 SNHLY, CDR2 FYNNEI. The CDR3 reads CASTRLGDNEQFF. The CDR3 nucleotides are TGTGCCAGCACCCGACTAGGAGACAATGAGCAGTTCTTC.

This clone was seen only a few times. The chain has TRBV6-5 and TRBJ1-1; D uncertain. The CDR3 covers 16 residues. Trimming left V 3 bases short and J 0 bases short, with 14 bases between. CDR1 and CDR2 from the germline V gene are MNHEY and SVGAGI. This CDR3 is CASSYSGLLMNTEAFF. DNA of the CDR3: TGTGCCAGCAGTTATTCAGGATTACTAATGAACACTGAAGCTTTCTTT.

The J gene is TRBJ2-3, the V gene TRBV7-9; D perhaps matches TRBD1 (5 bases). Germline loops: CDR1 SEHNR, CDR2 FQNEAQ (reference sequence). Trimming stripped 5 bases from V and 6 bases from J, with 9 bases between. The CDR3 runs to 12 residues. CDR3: CASSPGHDTQYF. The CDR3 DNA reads TGTGCCAGCAGCCCTGGACACGATACGCAGTATTTT.

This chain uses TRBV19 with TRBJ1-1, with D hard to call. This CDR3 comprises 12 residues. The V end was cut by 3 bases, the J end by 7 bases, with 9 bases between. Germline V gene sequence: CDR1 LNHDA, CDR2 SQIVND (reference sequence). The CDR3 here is CASSMYGNEAFF. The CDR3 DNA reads TGTGCCAGTAGTATGTACGGGAATGAAGCTTTCTTT.

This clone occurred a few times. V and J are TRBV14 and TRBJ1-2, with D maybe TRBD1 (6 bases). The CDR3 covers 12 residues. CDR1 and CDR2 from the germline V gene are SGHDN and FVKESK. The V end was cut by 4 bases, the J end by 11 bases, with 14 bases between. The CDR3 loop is CASSRRDTSYTF. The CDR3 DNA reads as TGTGCCAGCAGCCGTAGGGACACCTCGTACACCTTC. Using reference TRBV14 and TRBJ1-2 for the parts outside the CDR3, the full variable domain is EAGVTQFPSHSVIEKGQTVTLRCDPISGHDNLYWYRRVMGKEIKFLLHFVKESKQDESGMPNNRFLAERTGGTYSTLKVQPAELEDSGVYFCASSRRDTSYTFGSGTRLTVV.

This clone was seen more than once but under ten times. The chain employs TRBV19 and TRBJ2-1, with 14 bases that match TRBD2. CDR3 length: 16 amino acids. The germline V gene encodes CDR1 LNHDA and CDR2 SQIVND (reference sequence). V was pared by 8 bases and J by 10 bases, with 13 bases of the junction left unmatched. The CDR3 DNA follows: TGTGCCAGTTCAAAGGGCAGGACTAGCGGGAGGACCGAGCAGTTCTTC. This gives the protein CASSKGRTSGRTEQFF.

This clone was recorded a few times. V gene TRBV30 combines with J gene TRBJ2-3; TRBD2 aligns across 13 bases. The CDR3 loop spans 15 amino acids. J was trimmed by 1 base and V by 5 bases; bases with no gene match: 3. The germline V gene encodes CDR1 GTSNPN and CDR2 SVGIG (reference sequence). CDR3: CAWYTSGRGTDTQYF. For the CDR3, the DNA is TGTGCCTGGTATACTAGCGGGAGGGGCACAGATACGCAGTATTTT.

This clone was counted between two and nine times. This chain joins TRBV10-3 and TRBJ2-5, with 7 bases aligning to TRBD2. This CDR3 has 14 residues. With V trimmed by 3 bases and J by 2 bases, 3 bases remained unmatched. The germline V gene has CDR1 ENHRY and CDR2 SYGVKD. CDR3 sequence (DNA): TGTGCCATCAGTGACCGGACTAGTCAAGAGACCCAGTACTTC. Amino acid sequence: CAISDRTSQETQYF.

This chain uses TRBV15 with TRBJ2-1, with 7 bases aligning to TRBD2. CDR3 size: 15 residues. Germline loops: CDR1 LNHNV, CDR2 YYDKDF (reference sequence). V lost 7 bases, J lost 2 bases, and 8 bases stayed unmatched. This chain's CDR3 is CATTRGSWAYNEQFF. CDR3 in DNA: TGTGCCACCACCCGCGGGAGTTGGGCCTACAATGAGCAGTTCTTC.

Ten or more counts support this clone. Written as DNA, the CDR3 is TGTGCCAGCAGGGCGGACAGGATCTACGAGCAGTACTTC. It translates to CASRADRIYEQYF. This sequence joins TRBV2 and TRBJ2-7; 7 positions match TRBD1. V gave up 6 bases and J gave up 3 bases; unmatched junction bases: 5. Per germline, CDR1 SNHLY and CDR2 FYNNEI. The CDR3 is 13 residues long.

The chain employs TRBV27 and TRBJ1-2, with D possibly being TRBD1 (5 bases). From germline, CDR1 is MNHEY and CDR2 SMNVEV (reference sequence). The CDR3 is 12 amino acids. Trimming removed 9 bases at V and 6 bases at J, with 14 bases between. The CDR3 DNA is TGTGCCAGGGCCTCTGGAGGGGATGGCTACACCTTC. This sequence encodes CARASGGDGYTF.

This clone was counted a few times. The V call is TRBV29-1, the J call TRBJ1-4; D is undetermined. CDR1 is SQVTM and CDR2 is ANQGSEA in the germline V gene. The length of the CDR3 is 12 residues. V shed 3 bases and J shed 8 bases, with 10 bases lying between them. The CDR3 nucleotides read TGCAGCGTTGAGGTGTCAGGCGAAAAACTGTTTTTT. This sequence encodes CSVEVSGEKLFF.

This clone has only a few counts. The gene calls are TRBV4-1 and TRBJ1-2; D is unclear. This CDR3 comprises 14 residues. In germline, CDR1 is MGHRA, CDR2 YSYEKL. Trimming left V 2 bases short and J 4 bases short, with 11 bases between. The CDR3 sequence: CASSQTFLGYGYTF. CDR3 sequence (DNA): TGCGCCAGCAGCCAAACCTTTTTGGGCTATGGCTACACCTTC.

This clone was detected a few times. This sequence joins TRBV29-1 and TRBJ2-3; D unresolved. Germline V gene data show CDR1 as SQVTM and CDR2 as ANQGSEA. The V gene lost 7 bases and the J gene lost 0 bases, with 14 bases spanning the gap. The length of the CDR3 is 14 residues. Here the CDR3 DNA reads TGCAGCGGTGCCCAGGACCTGAGCACAGATACGCAGTATTTT. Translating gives CSGAQDLSTDTQYF.

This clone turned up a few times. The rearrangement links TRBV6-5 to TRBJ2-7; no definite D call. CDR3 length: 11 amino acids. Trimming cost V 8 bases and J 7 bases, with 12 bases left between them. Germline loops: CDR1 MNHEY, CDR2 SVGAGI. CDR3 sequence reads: CASASLGEQYF. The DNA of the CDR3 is TGTGCCAGCGCCTCCCTTGGAGAGCAGTACTTC.

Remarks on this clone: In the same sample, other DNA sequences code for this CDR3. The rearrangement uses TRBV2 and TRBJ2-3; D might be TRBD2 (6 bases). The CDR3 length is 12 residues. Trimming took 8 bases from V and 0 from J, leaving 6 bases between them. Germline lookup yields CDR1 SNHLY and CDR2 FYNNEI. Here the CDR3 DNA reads TGTGCCAGCGGGGGGAGCACAGATACGCAGTATTTT. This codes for CASGGSTDTQYF. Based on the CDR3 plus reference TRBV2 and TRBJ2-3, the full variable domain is EPEVTQTPSHQVTQMGQEVILRCVPISNHLYFYWYRQILGQKVEFLVSFYNNEISEKSEIFDDQFSVERPDGSNFTLKIRSTKLEDSAMYFCASGGSTDTQYFGPGTRLTVL.

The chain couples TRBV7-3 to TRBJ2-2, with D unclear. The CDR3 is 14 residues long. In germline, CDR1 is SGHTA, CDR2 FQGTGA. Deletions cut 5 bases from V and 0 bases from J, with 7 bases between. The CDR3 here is CASSAQSNTGELFF. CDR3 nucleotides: TGTGCCAGCAGCGCACAATCGAACACCGGGGAGCTGTTTTTT. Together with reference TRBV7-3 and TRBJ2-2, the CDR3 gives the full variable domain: GAGVSQTPSNKVTEKGKYVELRCDPISGHTALYWYRQSLGQGPEFLIYFQGTGAADDSGLPNDRFFAVRPEGSVSTLKIQRTERGDSAVYLCASSAQSNTGELFFGEGSRLTVL.

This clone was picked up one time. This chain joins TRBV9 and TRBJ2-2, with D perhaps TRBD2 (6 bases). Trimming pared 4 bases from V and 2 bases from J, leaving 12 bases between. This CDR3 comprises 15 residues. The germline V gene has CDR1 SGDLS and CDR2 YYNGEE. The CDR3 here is CASSPRGANTGELFF. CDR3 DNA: TGTGCCAGCAGCCCCCGCGGGGCAAACACCGGGGAGCTGTTTTTT.

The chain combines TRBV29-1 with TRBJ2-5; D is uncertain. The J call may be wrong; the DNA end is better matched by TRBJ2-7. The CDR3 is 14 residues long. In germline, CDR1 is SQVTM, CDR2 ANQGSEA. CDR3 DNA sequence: TGCAGCGTTGAAACGGAACGGGCCTCCTACGAGCAGTACTTC. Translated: CSVETERASYEQYF.

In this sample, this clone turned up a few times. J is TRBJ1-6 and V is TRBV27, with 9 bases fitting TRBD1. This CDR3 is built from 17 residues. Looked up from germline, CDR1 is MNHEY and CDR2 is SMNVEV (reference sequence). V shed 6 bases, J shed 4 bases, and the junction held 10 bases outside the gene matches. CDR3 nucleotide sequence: TGTGCCAGCAGGGGGTTTCGGACAGGGGCTTATAATTCACCCCTCCACTTT. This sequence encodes CASRGFRTGAYNSPLHF.

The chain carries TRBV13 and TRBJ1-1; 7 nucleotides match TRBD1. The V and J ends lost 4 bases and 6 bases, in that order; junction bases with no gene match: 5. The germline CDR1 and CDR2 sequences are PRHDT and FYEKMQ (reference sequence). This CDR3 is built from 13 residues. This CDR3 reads CASSSRDSSEAFF. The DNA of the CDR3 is TGTGCCAGCAGCTCCCGGGACAGCTCTGAAGCTTTCTTT. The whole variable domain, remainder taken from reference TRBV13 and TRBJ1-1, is AAGVIQSPRHLIKEKRETATLKCYPIPRHDTVYWYQQGPGQDPQFLISFYEKMQSDKGSIPDRFSAQQFSDYHSELNMSSLELGDSALYFCASSSRDSSEAFFGQGTRLTVV.